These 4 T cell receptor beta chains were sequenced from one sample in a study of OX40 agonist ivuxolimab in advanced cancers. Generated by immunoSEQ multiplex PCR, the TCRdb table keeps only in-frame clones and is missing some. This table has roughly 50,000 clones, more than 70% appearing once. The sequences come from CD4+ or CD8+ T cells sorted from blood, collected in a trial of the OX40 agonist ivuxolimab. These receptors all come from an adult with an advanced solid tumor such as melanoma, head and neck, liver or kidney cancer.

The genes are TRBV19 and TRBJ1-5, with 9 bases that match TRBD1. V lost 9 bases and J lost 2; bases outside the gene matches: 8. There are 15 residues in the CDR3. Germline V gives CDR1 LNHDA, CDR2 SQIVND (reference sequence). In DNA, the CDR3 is TGTGCCAGCCGGGACAGGGCGAACGGCAATCAGCCCCAGCATTTT. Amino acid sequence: CASRDRANGNQPQHF. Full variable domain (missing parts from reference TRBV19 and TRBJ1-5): DGGITQSPKYLFRKEGQNVTLSCEQNLNHDAMYWYRQDPGQGLRLIYYSQIVNDFQKGDIAEGYSVSREKKESFPLTVTSAQKNPTAFYLCASRDRANGNQPQHFGDGTRLSIL.

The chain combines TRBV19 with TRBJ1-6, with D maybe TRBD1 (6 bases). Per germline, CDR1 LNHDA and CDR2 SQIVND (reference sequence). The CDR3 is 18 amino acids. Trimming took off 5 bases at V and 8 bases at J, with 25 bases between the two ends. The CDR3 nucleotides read TGTGCCAGTAGTCCGTCTGGGGGGGTGCAAAGGGGGTATTCACCCCTCCACTTT. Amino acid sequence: CASSPSGGVQRGYSPLHF.

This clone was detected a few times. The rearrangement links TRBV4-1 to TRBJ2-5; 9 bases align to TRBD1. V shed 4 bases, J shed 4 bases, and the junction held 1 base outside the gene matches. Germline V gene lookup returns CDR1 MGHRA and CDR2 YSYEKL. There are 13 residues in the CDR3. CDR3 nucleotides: TGCGCCAGCAGCCTGACAGGGGGAGAGACCCAGTACTTC. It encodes CASSLTGGETQYF.

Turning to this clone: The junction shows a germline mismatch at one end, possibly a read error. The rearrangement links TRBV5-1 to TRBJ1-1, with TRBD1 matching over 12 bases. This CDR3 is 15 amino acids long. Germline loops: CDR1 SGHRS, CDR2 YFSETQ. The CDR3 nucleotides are TGCGCCAGCAGCTTGGCTGGGACAGGGGGCGCCGCGGCCCTTTTT. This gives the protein CASSLAGTGGAAALF.